These T cell receptor beta chains were read from a single sample in a study of blood T cell repertoires in COVID-19. The table came from immunoSEQ multiplex PCR; TCRdb's copy has only in-frame clones and leaves some out. This table has 280,000 or so clones, approximately 88% appearing once. Specimen: peripheral blood. The receptors derive from a woman aged 30 to 39 who had recovered from COVID-19. Each CDR3 is given with its conserved first and last residue. D genes are given only for firm matches. Expanded clones get a size class; other rows say once, few or many, or leave the size out.

abundance,len,v_gene,j_gene,d_gene,CDR3aa,CDR3nt
NA,12,TRBV30,TRBJ2-5,NA,CAWSAGVETQYF,TGTGCCTGGAGTGCAGGGGTAGAGACCCAGTACTTC
NA,14,TRBV7-2,TRBJ1-5,NA,CASSKDRVGQPQHF,TGTGCCAGCAGCAAGGACAGAGTGGGTCAGCCCCAGCATTTT
NA,15,TRBV5-4,TRBJ1-5,NA,CASSFGGQGNQPQHF,TGTGCCAGCAGCTTTGGAGGCCAAGGCAATCAGCCCCAGCATTTT
NA,14,TRBV24-1,TRBJ2-5,NA,CATSADSPQETQYF,TGTGCCACCAGTGCAGATTCCCCACAAGAGACCCAGTACTTC
NA,18,TRBV6-1,TRBJ2-1,NA,CASSEALPGAGRYNEQFF,TGTGCCAGCAGTGAAGCGCTTCCAGGGGCAGGAAGGTACAATGAGCAGTTCTTC
NA,17,TRBV11-3,TRBJ2-2,TRBD1,CASSFGPRDRGAGELFF,TGTGCCAGCAGCTTCGGCCCCCGGGACAGGGGAGCCGGGGAGCTGTTTTTT
NA,16,TRBV7-9,TRBJ1-2,NA,CASSLDGDKANYGYTF,TGTGCCAGCAGCTTAGACGGGGACAAAGCTAACTATGGCTACACCTTC
NA,15,TRBV7-8,TRBJ1-6,TRBD1,CASRPYRGPDSPLHF,TGTGCCAGCAGACCGTACAGGGGGCCGGATTCACCCCTCCACTTT
NA,15,TRBV2,TRBJ2-7,TRBD1,CASSETTGGFYEQYF,TGTGCCAGCAGTGAAACCACAGGGGGATTCTACGAGCAGTACTTC
NA,11,TRBV20-1,TRBJ1-1,NA,CGPERNTEAFF,TGCGGGCCCGAACGCAACACTGAAGCTTTCTTT
NA,15,TRBV6-5,TRBJ1-1,NA,CASSYTPTVNTEAFF,TGTGCCAGCAGTTACACCCCGACAGTGAACACTGAAGCTTTCTTT
NA,14,TRBV30,TRBJ1-4,NA,CAWSRRAGNEKLFF,TGTGCCTGGAGCCGGAGGGCCGGAAATGAAAAACTGTTTTTT
NA,14,TRBV7-9,TRBJ1-3,NA,CASEWGDAGNTIYF,TGTGCCAGCGAATGGGGGGACGCTGGAAACACCATATATTTT
NA,15,TRBV9,TRBJ1-5,TRBD1,CASSVGGTGYQPQHF,TGTGCCAGCAGCGTAGGGGGGACAGGGTATCAGCCCCAGCATTTT
NA,14,TRBV30,TRBJ2-5,TRBD1,CAWTTGAPQETQYF,TGTGCCTGGACGACAGGGGCGCCCCAAGAGACCCAGTACTTC
NA,12,TRBV3-1/TRBV3-2,TRBJ1-4,NA,CASSASGEKLFF,TGTGCCAGCAGCGCCTCGGGGGAAAAACTGTTTTTT
NA,15,TRBV10-1,TRBJ2-4,TRBD1,CASITGGQTKNIQYF,TGCGCCAGCATTACAGGGGGTCAGACCAAAAACATTCAGTACTTC
NA,13,TRBV11-3,TRBJ2-7,NA,CASSFNQNTQQYF,TGTGCCAGCAGCTTTAATCAAAACACACAGCAGTACTTC
NA,15,TRBV6-6,TRBJ1-5,TRBD1,CASRQGETGNQPQHF,TGTGCCAGCCGCCAGGGGGAGACGGGCAATCAGCCCCAGCATTTT
many,13,TRBV27,TRBJ1-2,TRBD1,CASSPGDSYGYTF,TGTGCCAGCAGTCCCGGGGACAGCTATGGCTACACCTTC
few,14,TRBV2,TRBJ1-5,NA,CASSYIYSNQPQHF,TGTGCCAGCAGTTATATTTATAGCAATCAGCCCCAGCATTTT
NA,12,TRBV30,TRBJ2-1,NA,CAWSNSGPEQFF,TGTGCCTGGTCAAACAGTGGCCCTGAGCAGTTCTTC
once,13,TRBV11-3,TRBJ1-1,NA,CASSQTGNTEAFF,TGTGCCAGCAGCCAGACAGGGAACACTGAAGCTTTCTTT
once,15,TRBV5-1,TRBJ2-3,NA,CASSFRVTGTDTQYF,TGCGCCAGCAGCTTTAGGGTGACAGGTACAGATACGCAGTATTTT
few,14,TRBV9,TRBJ2-3,TRBD2,CASSETSGTDTQYF,TGTGCCAGCAGCGAAACTAGCGGCACAGATACGCAGTATTTT
NA,15,TRBV27,TRBJ1-5,TRBD1,CASSWTGSPHQPQHF,TGTGCCAGCAGCTGGACAGGGAGCCCACATCAGCCCCAGCATTTT
NA,14,TRBV7-9,TRBJ1-6,NA,CASSPATDNSPLHF,TGTGCCAGCAGCCCCGCGACAGATAATTCACCCCTCCACTTT
NA,14,TRBV18,TRBJ2-3,NA,CASSRDTKGDTQYF,TGTGCCAGCTCTAGGGACACCAAGGGAGATACGCAGTATTTT
NA,15,TRBV2,TRBJ2-2,TRBD2,CASSLTSGGTGELFF,TGTGCCAGCAGCCTGACTAGCGGGGGAACCGGGGAGCTGTTTTTT
few,13,TRBV14,TRBJ1-1,NA,CASSLYMNTEAFF,TGTGCCAGCAGCCTTTACATGAACACTGAAGCTTTCTTT
NA,13,TRBV19,TRBJ2-5,NA,CASSMRSWETQYF,TGTGCCAGTAGTATGCGATCTTGGGAGACCCAGTACTTC
NA,17,TRBV19,TRBJ1-5,NA,CASSGYRSATMVQPQHF,TGTGCCAGTAGTGGCTATCGGAGTGCAACAATGGTCCAGCCCCAGCATTTT
NA,16,TRBV2,TRBJ2-1,NA,CAIAEGPQGPYNEQFF,TGTGCCATCGCCGAAGGACCACAGGGACCCTACAATGAGCAGTTCTTC
NA,16,TRBV9,TRBJ2-3,NA,CASSDLRDIRTDTQYF,TGTGCCAGCAGCGACCTCCGGGACATCCGCACAGATACGCAGTATTTT
NA,16,TRBV4-2,TRBJ2-1,NA,CASSQAEVGSYNEQFF,TGTGCCAGCAGCCAAGCGGAGGTAGGCTCCTACAATGAGCAGTTCTTC